The T cell receptor beta chain under discussion was sequenced for a study of blood T cell repertoires in COVID-19. Clones were read by immunoSEQ multiplex PCR, and TCRdb kept only the in-frame ones, dropping some. The sample records about 80,000 clones, roughly 91% being singletons. Germline CDR1 LGHDT, CDR2 YNNKEL (reference sequence). Trimming removed 2 bases from V and 6 bases from J, with 4 bases in between. The CDR3 is 11 amino acids. This receptor was taken from a woman aged 45-60 years in a cohort sampled during active COVID-19. The rearrangement joins TRBV3-1 (or the pseudogene TRBV3-2) to TRBJ1-2; no reliable D call. The specimen was peripheral blood. CDR3 sequence reads: CASSQTDGYTF. The CDR3 DNA sequence: TGTGCCAGCAGCCAAACGGATGGCTACACCTTC.